Here is one TCR beta chain with its context. Its antigen remains unidentified. The CDR3 has 15 residues. Deletions cut 4 bases from V and 0 bases from J, with 8 bases between. Germline CDR1 and CDR2: SGHNT and YYREEE (reference sequence). The data belong to a study of cytomegalovirus exposure and HLA in healthy donors. Study results and caveats: Cytomegalovirus-associated TCR beta chains were listed, numbering over 150. An observed cluster of highly shared sequence variants was recorded as a likely sequencing artifact.

The PCR contained 60 Vbeta and 13 Jbeta primers. Sequencing was performed with immunoSEQ multiplex PCR; in TCRdb, only in-frame clones are kept and a portion is missing. Listed are some 76,000 clones; approximately 0.81% falls within the top ten. The sample taken for sequencing was PBMCs. The gene calls are TRBV5-4 and TRBJ2-6; D not certain. This TCR derives from a boy aged 10-17 years in good health and CMV-seronegative. This CDR3 is CASSTTISGANVLTF. As DNA, the CDR3 is TGTGCCAGCAGCACTACGATCTCTGGGGCCAACGTCCTGACTTTC.